The 28 T cell receptor beta chains below were found in one sample sequenced in a study of cytomegalovirus exposure and HLA in healthy donors. In the PCR, 60 Vbeta and 13 Jbeta primers were used. Generated by immunoSEQ multiplex PCR, the TCRdb table keeps only in-frame clones and is missing some. The sample has about 150,000 clones; around 72% are singletons. Material: PBMCs. Receptors originate from a man in his forties in good health and CMV-seronegative.

This clone was detected a few times. V usage is TRBV7-9 and J usage is TRBJ2-5, with TRBD2 identical over 16 bases. Per germline, CDR1 SEHNR and CDR2 FQNEAQ (reference sequence). The V gene end was trimmed by 6 bases and the J gene end by 4 bases; junction bases not matched to a gene: 8. The CDR3 is 17 amino acids. Here the CDR3 reads CASSGTSGGAGSETQYF. For the CDR3, the DNA is TGTGCCAGCAGTGGGACTAGCGGGGGGGCTGGTTCAGAGACCCAGTACTTC.

This chain links TRBV7-9 with TRBJ1-2; 8 bases are shared with TRBD1. The CDR3 spans 13 residues. CDR1 is SEHNR, CDR2 FQNEAQ, per germline (reference sequence). V was clipped by 8 bases and J by 6 bases; unmatched bases: 8. CDR3 coding DNA: TGTGCCAGCTCAGGGACAGGTCAAGATGGCTACACCTTC. This encodes CASSGTGQDGYTF.

This chain uses TRBV6-1 with TRBJ2-7; D remains ambiguous. CDR3 length: 14 amino acids. V gave up 4 bases and J gave up 2 bases, with 12 bases separating them. CDR1 and CDR2 (germline): MNHNS, SASEGT. DNA for the CDR3: TGTGCCAGCAGTGGTCGGGTCAAACCCTACGAGCAGTACTTC. It translates to CASSGRVKPYEQYF.

The rearrangement uses TRBV19 and TRBJ2-7; perhaps TRBD1 as D (6 bases). The CDR3 totals 14 residues. Trimming left V 6 bases short and J 2 bases short, with 14 bases between. Germline V lookup: CDR1 LNHDA, CDR2 SQIVND (reference sequence). The DNA for the CDR3 is TGTGCCAGTAGCTTCGGGACACCTACCTACGAGCAGTACTTC. This encodes CASSFGTPTYEQYF. The complete variable domain, with remaining parts taken from reference TRBV19 and TRBJ2-7, reads DGGITQSPKYLFRKEGQNVTLSCEQNLNHDAMYWYRQDPGQGLRLIYYSQIVNDFQKGDIAEGYSVSREKKESFPLTVTSAQKNPTAFYLCASSFGTPTYEQYFGPGTRLTVT.

The chain has TRBV5-1 and TRBJ2-7, with 7 bases lining up with TRBD1. J lost 2 bases, V lost 0 bases, and 2 bases had no gene match. CDR3 length: 14 residues. Per germline, CDR1 SGHRS and CDR2 YFSETQ. The CDR3 loop is CASSLGDRAYEQYF. DNA for the CDR3: TGCGCCAGCAGCTTGGGCGACAGGGCCTACGAGCAGTACTTC.

The chain combines TRBV28 with TRBJ1-2; 12 bases agree with TRBD1. Germline trimming cut 5 bases from V and 3 bases from J; bases unmatched to any gene: 10. The V gene's germline CDR1 is MDHEN and CDR2 SYDVKM. The CDR3 runs to 17 residues. Here the CDR3 DNA reads TGTGCCAGCAGTCTCTCGGGACAGGGGGCGGAATACTATGGCTACACCTTC. This sequence encodes CASSLSGQGAEYYGYTF.

The chain recombines TRBV30 with TRBJ1-5; no definite D call. V was clipped by 0 bases and J by 2 bases, with 8 bases between them. The CDR3 is made up of 14 amino acids. Germline assignment: CDR1 GTSNPN and CDR2 SVGIG (reference sequence). CDR3: CAWSVPSGNQPQHF. The CDR3 DNA reads as TGTGCCTGGAGTGTCCCTAGCGGCAATCAGCCCCAGCATTTT. The full variable domain, its missing parts supplied by reference TRBV30 and TRBJ1-5, is SQTIHQWPATLVQPVGSPLSLECTVEGTSNPNLYWYRQAAGRGLQLLFYSVGIGQISSEVPQNLSASRPQDRQFILSSKKLLLSDSGFYLCAWSVPSGNQPQHFGDGTRLSIL.

The chain combines TRBV6-1 with TRBJ1-3; D not certain. This CDR3 contains 14 residues. V gave up 11 bases and J gave up 3 bases, with 17 bases separating them. CDR1 is MNHNS and CDR2 is SASEGT in the germline V gene. DNA of the CDR3: TGTGCCGGAGGCGACCCCGAAATTGGAAACACCATATATTTT. Amino acid sequence: CAGGDPEIGNTIYF.

This clone occurred a few times. An end of the junction does not agree with germline; a read error may underlie this. CDR3 sequence: CASSSSEGTSDEQFF. The CDR3 nucleotides read TGTGCCAGCAGCTCAAGTGAGGGGACTAGCGATGAGCAGTTCTTC. The chain is built from TRBV4-1 and TRBJ2-1, with TRBD2 identical over 10 bases. Germline CDR1 is MGHRA and CDR2 is YSYEKL. This CDR3 comprises 15 residues.

The V and J genes are TRBV30 and TRBJ1-2, with a tentative D call TRBD1 (5 bases). The CDR3 sequence is 13 residues long. Germline loops: CDR1 GTSNPN, CDR2 SVGIG (reference sequence). Trimming left V 4 bases short and J 2 bases short, with 11 bases between. The CDR3 sequence is CAWTTGVNYGYTF. The CDR3 region has the DNA TGTGCCTGGACTACAGGTGTAAACTATGGCTACACCTTC.

The chain recombines TRBV29-1 with TRBJ2-7; 9 bases are a match to TRBD1. With V trimmed by 4 bases and J by 4 bases, 11 bases remained unmatched. The CDR3 sequence is 15 residues long. Germline CDR1 SQVTM, CDR2 ANQGSEA. In nucleotides, the CDR3 is TGCAGCGTTGTAACCGGGACAGGGCGCGCTTACGAGCAGTACTTC. Protein: CSVVTGTGRAYEQYF.

V gene TRBV30 combines with J gene TRBJ2-1; weak D call: TRBD2 (5 bases). Deletions cut 2 bases from V and 7 bases from J, with 12 bases between. Germline CDR1 is GTSNPN and CDR2 is SVGIG (reference sequence). There are 13 residues in the CDR3. The CDR3 sequence: CAWSIGVQNEQFF. The DNA of the CDR3 is TGTGCCTGGAGTATCGGGGTCCAGAATGAGCAGTTCTTC.

The gene calls are TRBV28 and TRBJ2-7, with D possibly being TRBD1 (6 bases). Germline loops: CDR1 MDHEN, CDR2 SYDVKM. Trimming took off 6 bases at V and 0 bases at J, with 12 bases between the two ends. The CDR3 runs 14 residues. The CDR3 DNA reads as TGTGCCAGCAGGAAACAGGGTATCTCCTACGAGCAGTACTTC. It yields the protein CASRKQGISYEQYF.

As regards this clone: Relative to the germline gene, one junction end is altered; a read error may explain this. The chain is built from TRBV9 and TRBJ2-1; 9 positions agree with TRBD2. Germline V lookup: CDR1 SGDLS, CDR2 YYNGEE. This CDR3 is built from 15 residues. The CDR3 bases are TGTGCCAGCACCGTAGCGGGAGCACGGTACAATGAGCAGTTCTTC. Its translation: CASTVAGARYNEQFF.

The V and J genes are TRBV18 and TRBJ1-3; TRBD1 matches 7 bases. The CDR3 has 18 residues. Per germline, CDR1 KGHSH and CDR2 LQKENI. J gave up 0 bases and V 1 base, and 9 bases lay outside the gene matches. The CDR3 protein is CASSPLIQGIFSGNTIYF. The CDR3, as DNA: TGTGCCAGCTCACCACTTATACAGGGGATTTTCTCTGGAAACACCATATATTTT.

This clone showed up just a few times. The V and J genes are TRBV2 and TRBJ1-2; D is ambiguous. This CDR3 contains 12 residues. Deletions cut 10 bases from V and 3 bases from J, with 12 bases between. Germline loops: CDR1 SNHLY, CDR2 FYNNEI. The CDR3 sequence is CATDGWDYGYTF. DNA for the CDR3: TGTGCCACCGACGGGTGGGACTATGGCTACACCTTC.

The chain joins TRBV21-1 to TRBJ1-5. TRBV21-1 is recorded as a pseudogene. The CDR3 runs 20 residues. As DNA, the CDR3 is TGTGCCAGCAGCAAAAAAGGATTACGGGAGGACCCACCTAGCAATCAGCCCCAGCATTTT. Protein product: CASSKKGLREDPPSNQPQHF.

This chain connects TRBV19 to TRBJ2-1; 10 positions agree with TRBD2. Per the germline V gene, CDR1 is LNHDA and CDR2 is SQIVND (reference sequence). The CDR3 has 17 amino acids. V lost 0 bases, J lost 1 base, and 3 bases stayed unmatched. This CDR3 reads CASSIDLAGVSYNEQFF. The CDR3 DNA follows: TGTGCCAGTAGTATAGATCTAGCGGGAGTTTCCTACAATGAGCAGTTCTTC.

V usage is TRBV29-1 and J usage is TRBJ2-3; 12 nucleotides align to TRBD2. In germline, CDR1 is SQVTM, CDR2 ANQGSEA. The CDR3 runs to 16 residues. The ends lost 3 bases at V and 2 bases at J; junction bases unmatched: 6. The CDR3 bases are TGCAGCGTTGACAATGGACTAGCGGGGCACACAGATACGCAGTATTTT. It specifies CSVDNGLAGHTDTQYF.

This clone was counted between two and nine times. The rearrangement uses TRBV4-2 and TRBJ2-2; tentatively, D is TRBD1 (6 bases). Per the germline V gene, CDR1 is LGHNA and CDR2 is YNFKEQ. V lost 5 bases and J lost 5, with 9 bases in between. The CDR3 loop spans 13 amino acids. CDR3 nucleotides: TGTGCCAGCAGCGCAGGGGAAACCGGGGAGCTGTTTTTT. Translated: CASSAGETGELFF.

The J gene is TRBJ1-1, the V gene TRBV4-3; 11 bases are a match to TRBD1. CDR1 is LGHNA, CDR2 YSLEER, per germline. With 4 bases clipped from V and 5 bases from J, the junction kept 15 bases outside the gene matches. The CDR3 length is 18 residues. The CDR3 nucleotides are TGCGCCAGCAGCCTCGGAATCCGGACAGGGGGCTTTTCGACTGAAGCTTTCTTT. Amino acid sequence: CASSLGIRTGGFSTEAFF.

This clone was observed a few times. This rearrangement joins TRBV6-1 to TRBJ1-6; no clear D. The CDR3 extends over 12 amino acids. Per germline, CDR1 MNHNS and CDR2 SASEGT. The CDR3 spells CATGSYNSPLHF. The CDR3 coding sequence is TGTGCTACGGGCTCCTATAATTCACCCCTCCACTTT.

The CDR3 DNA follows: TGTGCCAGCAGCTTATCGGGACTACACACAGATACGCAGTATTTT. As protein: CASSLSGLHTDTQYF. J is TRBJ2-3 and V is TRBV7-9; 7 bases fit TRBD2. V was clipped by 2 bases and J by 2 bases; unmatched bases: 4. The length of the CDR3 is 15 residues. The germline CDR1 and CDR2 sequences are SEHNR and FQNEAQ (reference sequence).

This clone was observed a handful of times. This chain joins TRBV7-9 and TRBJ2-1; 7 nucleotides match TRBD2. With V trimmed by 0 bases and J by 8 bases, 4 bases remained unmatched. CDR1 is SEHNR and CDR2 is FQNEAQ in the germline V gene (reference sequence). CDR3 length equals 14 residues. DNA for the CDR3: TGTGCCAGCAGCTTAGCGGGGGGAGGGGATGAGCAGTTCTTC. This sequence encodes CASSLAGGGDEQFF.

The rearrangement links TRBV5-1 to TRBJ1-4, with TRBD1 identical over 11 bases. Germline V lookup: CDR1 SGHRS, CDR2 YFSETQ. The length of the CDR3 is 15 residues. Germline trimming cut 4 bases from V and 7 bases from J; bases unmatched to any gene: 6. The DNA of the CDR3 is TGCGCCAGCAGCGGCATCGGGACAGGGGGTGAAAAACTGTTTTTT. Translation: CASSGIGTGGEKLFF.

The chain has TRBV6-1 and TRBJ1-4; TRBD1 matches at 7 bases. The CDR3 is 13 amino acids. CDR1 is MNHNS, CDR2 SASEGT, per germline. After removal of 1 base from V and 8 bases from J, the junction contained 1 base not matched to a gene. CDR3 in DNA: TGTGCCAGCAGTGAAGTGACAGGGGAAAAACTGTTTTTT. As protein: CASSEVTGEKLFF.

The chain couples TRBV6-4 to TRBJ1-2; 9 nucleotides agree with TRBD1. Germline V gives CDR1 MRHNA, CDR2 SNTAGT. The CDR3 sequence is 15 residues long. J gave up 8 bases and V 1 base, and 8 bases lay outside the gene matches. The DNA for the CDR3 is TGTGCCAGCAGTGACTTCCCGGGACAGGGTGGCGGCTACACCTTC. It encodes CASSDFPGQGGGYTF.

The chain joins TRBV29-1 to TRBJ2-1, with D perhaps TRBD2 (7 bases). Germline CDR1 and CDR2: SQVTM and ANQGSEA. This CDR3 has 15 amino acids. The V and J ends lost 6 bases and 2 bases respectively, with 17 bases between them. CDR3 nucleotides: TGCAGCGTCGTAGGGGGGGCTGGGCCCTACAATGAGCAGTTCTTC. Translated: CSVVGGAGPYNEQFF.